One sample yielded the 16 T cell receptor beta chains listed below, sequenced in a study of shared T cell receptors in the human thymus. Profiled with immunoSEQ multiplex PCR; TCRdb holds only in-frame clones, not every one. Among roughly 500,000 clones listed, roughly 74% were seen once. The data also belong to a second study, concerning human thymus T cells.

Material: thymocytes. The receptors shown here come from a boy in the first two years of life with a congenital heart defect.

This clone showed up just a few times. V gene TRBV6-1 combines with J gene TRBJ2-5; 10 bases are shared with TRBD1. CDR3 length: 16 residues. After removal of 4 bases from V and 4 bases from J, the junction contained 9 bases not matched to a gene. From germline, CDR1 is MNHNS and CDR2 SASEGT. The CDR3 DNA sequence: TGTGCCAGCAGTGGCCCACGCGGGACAGGGGTAGAGACCCAGTACTTC. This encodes CASSGPRGTGVETQYF.

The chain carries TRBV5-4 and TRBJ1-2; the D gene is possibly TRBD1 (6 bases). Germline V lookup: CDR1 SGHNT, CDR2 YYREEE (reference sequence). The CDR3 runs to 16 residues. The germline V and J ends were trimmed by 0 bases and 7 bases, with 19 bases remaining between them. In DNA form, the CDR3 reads TGTGCCAGCAGCTTGGCTGGGGAGGGACACCAATTTGGCTACACCTTC. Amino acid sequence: CASSLAGEGHQFGYTF.

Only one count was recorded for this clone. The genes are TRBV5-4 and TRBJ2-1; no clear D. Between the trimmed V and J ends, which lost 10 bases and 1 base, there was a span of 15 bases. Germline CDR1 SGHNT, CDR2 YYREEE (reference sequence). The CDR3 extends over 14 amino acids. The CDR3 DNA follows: TGTGCCGCGAGGTCTCTACGATCCTACAATGAGCAGTTCTTC. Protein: CAARSLRSYNEQFF.

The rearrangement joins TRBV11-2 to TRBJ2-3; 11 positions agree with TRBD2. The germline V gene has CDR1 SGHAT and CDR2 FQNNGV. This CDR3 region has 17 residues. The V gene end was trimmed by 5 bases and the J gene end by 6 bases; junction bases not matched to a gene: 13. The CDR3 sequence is CASSPGTSGRGYDTQYF. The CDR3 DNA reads TGTGCCAGCAGCCCAGGGACTAGCGGCCGTGGGTACGATACGCAGTATTTT.

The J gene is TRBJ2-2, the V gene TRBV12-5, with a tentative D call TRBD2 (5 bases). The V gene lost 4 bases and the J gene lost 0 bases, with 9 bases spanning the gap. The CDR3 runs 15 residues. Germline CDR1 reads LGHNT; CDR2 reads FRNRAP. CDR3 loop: CASGSGSPNTGELFF. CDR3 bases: TGTGCTAGTGGTTCTGGGAGTCCGAACACCGGGGAGCTGTTTTTT.

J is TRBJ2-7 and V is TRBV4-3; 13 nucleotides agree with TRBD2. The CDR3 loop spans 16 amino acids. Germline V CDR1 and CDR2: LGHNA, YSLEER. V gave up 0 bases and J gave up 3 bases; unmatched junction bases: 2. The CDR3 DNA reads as TGCGCCAGCAGCCAAGATAGGACTAGCGGGAGCTACGAGCAGTACTTC. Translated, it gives CASSQDRTSGSYEQYF.

The CDR3 bases are TGTGCCAGCAGTGAAGAGAATCGTGACAGTAATAGCAATCAGCCCCAGCATTTT. Protein sequence: CASSEENRDSNSNQPQHF. The rearrangement joins TRBV6-1 to TRBJ1-5, with a tentative D call TRBD1 (5 bases). The CDR3 is 18 residues long. V shed 1 base and J shed 0 bases, with 16 bases lying between them. CDR1 and CDR2 (germline): MNHNS, SASEGT.

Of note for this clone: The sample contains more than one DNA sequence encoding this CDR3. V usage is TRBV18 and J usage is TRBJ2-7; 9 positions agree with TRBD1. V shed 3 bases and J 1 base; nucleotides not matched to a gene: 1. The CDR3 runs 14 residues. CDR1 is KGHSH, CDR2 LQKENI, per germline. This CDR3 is CASSPGTGSYEQYF. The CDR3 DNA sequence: TGTGCCAGCTCACCTGGGACAGGGTCCTACGAGCAGTACTTC.

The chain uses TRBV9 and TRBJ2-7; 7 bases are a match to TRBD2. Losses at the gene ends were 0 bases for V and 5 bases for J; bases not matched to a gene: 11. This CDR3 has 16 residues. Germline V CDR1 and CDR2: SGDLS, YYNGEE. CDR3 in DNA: TGTGCCAGCAGCGTAGGAGGCTGGGAGGGGTGCGACGAGCAGTACTTC. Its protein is CASSVGGWEGCDEQYF.

The DNA for the CDR3 is TGTGCCAGCAGTTATCGACTAGCGGGAGAGGGAGAGCAGTACTTC. It is translated as CASSYRLAGEGEQYF. This sequence joins TRBV28 and TRBJ2-7; the match to TRBD2 covers 12 bases. The CDR3 totals 15 residues. In germline, CDR1 is MDHEN, CDR2 SYDVKM. V shed 4 bases and J 7 bases; nucleotides not matched to a gene: 8.

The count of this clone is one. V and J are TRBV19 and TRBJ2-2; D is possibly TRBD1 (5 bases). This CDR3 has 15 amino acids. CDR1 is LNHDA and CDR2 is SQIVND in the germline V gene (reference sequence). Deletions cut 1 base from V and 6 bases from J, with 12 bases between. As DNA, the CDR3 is TGTGCCAGTAGTATAGTCAGGGTTAACCCCGGGGAGCTGTTTTTT. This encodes CASSIVRVNPGELFF. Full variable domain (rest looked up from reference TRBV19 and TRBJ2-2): DGGITQSPKYLFRKEGQNVTLSCEQNLNHDAMYWYRQDPGQGLRLIYYSQIVNDFQKGDIAEGYSVSREKKESFPLTVTSAQKNPTAFYLCASSIVRVNPGELFFGEGSRLTVL.

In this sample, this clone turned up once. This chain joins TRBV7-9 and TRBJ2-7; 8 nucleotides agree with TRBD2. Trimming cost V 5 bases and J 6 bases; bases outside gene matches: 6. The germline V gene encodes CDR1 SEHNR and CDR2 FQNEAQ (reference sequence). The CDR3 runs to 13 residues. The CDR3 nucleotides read TGTGCCAGCAGCCTCGGGGGGGGGACCGAGCAGTACTTC. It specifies CASSLGGGTEQYF.

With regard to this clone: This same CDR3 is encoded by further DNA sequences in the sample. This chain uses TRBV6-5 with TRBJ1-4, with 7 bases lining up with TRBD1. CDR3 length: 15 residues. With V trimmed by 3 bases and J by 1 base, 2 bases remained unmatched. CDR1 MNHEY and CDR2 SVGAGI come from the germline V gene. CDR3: CASSYRQGTNEKLFF. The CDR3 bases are TGTGCCAGCAGTTATAGACAGGGAACTAATGAAAAACTGTTTTTT.

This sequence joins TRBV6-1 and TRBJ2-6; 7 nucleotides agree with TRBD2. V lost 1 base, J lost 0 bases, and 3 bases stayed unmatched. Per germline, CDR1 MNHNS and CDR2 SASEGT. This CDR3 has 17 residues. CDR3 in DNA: TGTGCCAGCAGTGAAGTGTGGGGGGGCTCTGGGGCCAACGTCCTGACTTTC. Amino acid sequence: CASSEVWGGSGANVLTF.

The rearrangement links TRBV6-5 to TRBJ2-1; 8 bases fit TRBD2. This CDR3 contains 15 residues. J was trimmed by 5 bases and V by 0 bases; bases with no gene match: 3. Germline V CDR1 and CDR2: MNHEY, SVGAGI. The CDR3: CASSYSLAANNEQFF. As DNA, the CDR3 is TGTGCCAGCAGTTACTCACTAGCGGCAAACAATGAGCAGTTCTTC.

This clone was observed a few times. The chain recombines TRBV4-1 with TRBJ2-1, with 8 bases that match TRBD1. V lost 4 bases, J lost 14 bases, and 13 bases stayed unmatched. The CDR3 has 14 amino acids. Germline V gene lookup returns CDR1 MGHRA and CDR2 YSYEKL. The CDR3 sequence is CASSPPSGGAWKFF. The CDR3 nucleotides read TGCGCCAGCAGCCCGCCCTCAGGGGGCGCTTGGAAGTTCTTC.